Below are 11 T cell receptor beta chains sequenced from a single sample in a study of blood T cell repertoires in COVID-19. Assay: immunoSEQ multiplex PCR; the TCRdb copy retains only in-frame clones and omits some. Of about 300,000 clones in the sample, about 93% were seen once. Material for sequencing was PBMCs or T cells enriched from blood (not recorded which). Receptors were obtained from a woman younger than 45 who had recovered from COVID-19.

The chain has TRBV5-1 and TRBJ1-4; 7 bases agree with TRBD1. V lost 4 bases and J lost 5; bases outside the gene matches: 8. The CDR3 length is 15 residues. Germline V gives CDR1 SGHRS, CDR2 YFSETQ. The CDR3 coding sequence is TGCGCCAGCAGCACAGGGACAGCTCCGAATGAAAAACTGTTTTTT. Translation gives CASSTGTAPNEKLFF.

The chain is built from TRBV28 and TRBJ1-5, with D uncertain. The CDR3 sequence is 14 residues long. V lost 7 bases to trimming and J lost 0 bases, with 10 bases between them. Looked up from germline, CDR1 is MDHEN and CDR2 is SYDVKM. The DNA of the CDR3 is TGTGCCAGCACTTCAGGTAATAGCAATCAGCCCCAGCATTTT. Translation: CASTSGNSNQPQHF.

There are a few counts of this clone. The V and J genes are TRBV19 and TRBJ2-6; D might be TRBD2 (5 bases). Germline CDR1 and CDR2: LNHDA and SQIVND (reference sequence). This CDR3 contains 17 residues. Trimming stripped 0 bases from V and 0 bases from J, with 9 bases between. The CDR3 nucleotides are TGTGCCAGTAGTATAGATATTCGGGACTCTGGGGCCAACGTCCTGACTTTC. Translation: CASSIDIRDSGANVLTF.

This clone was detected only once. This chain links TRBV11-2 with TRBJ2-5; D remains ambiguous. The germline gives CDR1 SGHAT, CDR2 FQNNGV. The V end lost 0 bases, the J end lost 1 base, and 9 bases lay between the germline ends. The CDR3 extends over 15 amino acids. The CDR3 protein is CASSLDLQTQETQYF. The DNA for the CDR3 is TGTGCCAGCAGCTTAGATCTACAGACCCAAGAGACCCAGTACTTC.

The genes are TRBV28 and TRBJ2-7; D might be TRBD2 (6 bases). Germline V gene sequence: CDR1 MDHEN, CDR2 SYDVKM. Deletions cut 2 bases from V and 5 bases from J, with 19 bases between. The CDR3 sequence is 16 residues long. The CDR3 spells CASSLLSDGSNNEQYF. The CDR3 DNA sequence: TGTGCCAGCAGTTTACTTAGCGACGGGAGTAACAACGAGCAGTACTTC.

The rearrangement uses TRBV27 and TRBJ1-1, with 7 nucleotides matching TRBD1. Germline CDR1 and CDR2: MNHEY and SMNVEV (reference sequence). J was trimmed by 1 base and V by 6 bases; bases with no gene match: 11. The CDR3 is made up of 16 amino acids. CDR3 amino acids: CASRPGQLYSNTEAFF. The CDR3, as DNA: TGTGCCAGCAGACCGGGACAGCTTTATTCGAACACTGAAGCTTTCTTT.

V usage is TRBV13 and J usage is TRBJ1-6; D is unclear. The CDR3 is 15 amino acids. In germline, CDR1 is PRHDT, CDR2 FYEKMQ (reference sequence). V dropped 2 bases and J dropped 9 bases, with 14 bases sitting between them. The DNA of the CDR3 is TGTGCCAGCAGCTTAATCGGGAAGGACGGTTCACCCCTCCACTTT. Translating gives CASSLIGKDGSPLHF.

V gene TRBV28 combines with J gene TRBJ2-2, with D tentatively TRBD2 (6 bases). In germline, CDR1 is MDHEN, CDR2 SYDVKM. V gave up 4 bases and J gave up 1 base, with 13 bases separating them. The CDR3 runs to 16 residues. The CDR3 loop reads CASSYLRDWNTGELFF. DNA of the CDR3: TGTGCCAGCAGTTATCTGCGGGATTGGAACACCGGGGAGCTGTTTTTT.

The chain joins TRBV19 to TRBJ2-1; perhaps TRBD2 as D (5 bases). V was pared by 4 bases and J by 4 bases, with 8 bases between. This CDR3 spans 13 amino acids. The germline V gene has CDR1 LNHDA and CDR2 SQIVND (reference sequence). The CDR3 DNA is TGTGCCAGTAGTACGGGAATTTACAATGAGCAGTTCTTC. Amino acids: CASSTGIYNEQFF.

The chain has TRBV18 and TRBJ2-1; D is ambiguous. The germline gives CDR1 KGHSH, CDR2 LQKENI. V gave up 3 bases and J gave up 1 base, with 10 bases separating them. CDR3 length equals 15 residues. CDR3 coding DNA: TGTGCCAGCTCACCGGGCCACCTGTCCTACAATGAGCAGTTCTTC. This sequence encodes CASSPGHLSYNEQFF.

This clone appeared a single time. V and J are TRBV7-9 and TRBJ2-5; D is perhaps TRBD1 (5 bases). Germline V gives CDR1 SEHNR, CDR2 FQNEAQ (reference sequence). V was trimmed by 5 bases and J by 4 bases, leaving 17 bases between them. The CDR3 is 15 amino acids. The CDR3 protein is CASSIITGTRETQYF. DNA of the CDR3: TGTGCCAGCAGCATAATAACAGGCACCCGAGAGACCCAGTACTTC.